This T cell receptor (beta chain) was profiled in a study of T cell responses to AZD1222 COVID-19 vaccine. In regard to this clone: Its antigen is not identified.

V dropped 1 base and J dropped 8 bases, with 9 bases sitting between them. CDR3 length equals 13 residues. CDR1 SEHNR and CDR2 FQNEAQ come from the germline V gene (reference sequence). Findings and caveats of the study: The donors showed a predominance of white British ancestry and of females, with possible underestimation of clonal diversity. The span of vaccine-associated CD4 TCRs extended across spike, with dominance at 160-218 and 743-854. Baseline serostatus was positive in only a handful of AZD1222 recipients.

Clones were read by immunoSEQ multiplex PCR, and TCRdb kept only the in-frame ones, dropping some. The table has approximately 170,000 clones, under 95% seen once; the top ten hold approximately 4.8%. This sequence was found in an adult who received the AZD1222 COVID-19 vaccine. The gene calls are TRBV7-9 and TRBJ2-1; tentative D call: TRBD2 (5 bases). The sample was peripheral blood, taken 28 days after the second AZD1222 dose. CDR3 bases: TGTGCCAGCAGCTTAGGAGGGAGTCATGAGCAGTTCTTC. This sequence encodes CASSLGGSHEQFF.